The present TCR beta chain was sequenced within a study of TIL therapy for anti-PD-1-resistant metastatic lung cancer. CDR3 length: 15 residues. V lost 2 bases to trimming and J lost 13 bases, with 21 bases between them. Germline-derived CDR1 and CDR2 are KGHSH and LQKENI. This clone was recorded only once. Time point denoted: pre-treatment sample, taken before nivolumab and TIL therapy. The tumor samples were excised metastases, mostly pleural nodules or supraclavicular lymph nodes. This was the immunoSEQ v3 assay. Assay: immunoSEQ multiplex PCR; the TCRdb copy retains only in-frame clones and omits some. The table lists about 95,000 clones, about three fifths of them singletons.

The genes are TRBV18 and TRBJ2-1; D ambiguous. The sample was tumor tissue, taken at baseline. This TCR derives from a person between 25 and 80 years old with non-small cell lung cancer. In DNA, the CDR3 is TGTGCCAGCTCACCAGGTCCCCAATACATCCAATCTCAGTTCTTC. This sequence encodes CASSPGPQYIQSQFF.